Presented here are 9 T cell receptor beta chains from one specimen sequenced in a study of spatial heterogeneity in lung cancer. TCRdb reanalysed the 5' RACE reads using MiXCR and keeps one entry per CDR3 protein. The repertoire has about 52,000 distinct CDR3 sequences, around 6.7% of them found once; the top ten carry approximately 40%. Time point denoted: blood at routine non-recurrence follow-up after resection. Unsorted whole RNA of tumor, nontumor lung or frozen PBMC was sequenced. The material was PBMCs, obtained at follow-up. The receptors originated from a female donor with early-stage non-small cell lung cancer.

There are a few counts of this clonotype. The chain has TRBV9 and TRBJ2-4; D unresolved. There are 15 residues in the CDR3. V was pared by 0 bases and J by 0 bases, with 7 bases between. Germline V lookup: CDR1 SGDLS, CDR2 YYNGEE. The CDR3 region is CASSVGMIAKNIQYF. The CDR3 DNA sequence: TGTGCCAGCAGCGTAGGGATGATAGCCAAAAACATTCAGTACTTC. The variable domain in full, completed from reference TRBV9 and TRBJ2-4, reads DSGVTQTPKHLITATGQRVTLRCSPRSGDLSVYWYQQSLDQGLQFLIQYYNGEERAKGNILERFSAQQFPDLHSELNLSSLELGDSALYFCASSVGMIAKNIQYFGAGTRLSVL.

This clonotype was seen repeatedly, ten times or more. The chain carries TRBV19 and TRBJ1-4; 12 bases are shared with TRBD1. The CDR3 loop spans 19 amino acids. Trimming cost V 6 bases and J 4 bases; bases outside gene matches: 15. Looked up from germline, CDR1 is LNHDA and CDR2 is SQIVND (reference sequence). The CDR3 is CASRRKTGTGGEGNEKLFF. CDR3 in DNA: TGTGCCAGTAGGCGAAAAACCGGGACAGGGGGCGAAGGTAATGAAAAACTGTTTTTT.

This clonotype has just a few counts. The chain combines TRBV6-2 or TRBV6-3 with TRBJ1-4; 10 bases map to TRBD1. Germline V gives CDR1 MNHEY, CDR2 SVGEGT. This CDR3 has 15 amino acids. With V trimmed by 6 bases and J by 10 bases, 11 bases remained unmatched. The chain's CDR3 is CASSPPGTGDGKLFF. CDR3 sequence (DNA): TGTGCCAGCAGCCCCCCCGGGACAGGGGATGGAAAACTGTTTTTT.

This clonotype was seen only a few times. V gene TRBV6-5 combines with J gene TRBJ1-2, with TRBD1 matching 9 bases. V shed 8 bases and J 5 bases; nucleotides not matched to a gene: 6. The V gene's germline CDR1 is MNHEY and CDR2 SVGAGI. This CDR3 has 13 residues. CDR3 loop: CASRDRANYGYTF. The CDR3 DNA sequence: TGTGCCAGCCGGGACAGGGCGAATTATGGCTACACCTTC.

The chain uses TRBV5-1 and TRBJ2-5; 12 nucleotides line up with TRBD1. CDR3 length: 15 amino acids. From germline, CDR1 is SGHRS and CDR2 YFSETQ. J lost 6 bases, V lost 4 bases, and 7 bases had no gene match. Here the CDR3 DNA reads TGCGCCAGCAGCCTCCGGGACAGGGGGCTGAAGACCCAGTACTTC. It codes for CASSLRDRGLKTQYF.

Ten or more counts support this clonotype. The chain employs TRBV28 and TRBJ2-1; 10 bases align to TRBD2. Trimming cost V 5 bases and J 5 bases; bases outside gene matches: 9. Germline V gives CDR1 MDHEN, CDR2 SYDVKM. The CDR3 is 16 amino acids. CDR3 DNA: TGTGCCAGCAGTCCCGTGAGAGCGGGGGGGAACAATGAGCAGTTCTTC. This gives the protein CASSPVRAGGNNEQFF. The variable domain in full, with the rest retrieved from reference TRBV28 and TRBJ2-1, is DVKVTQSSRYLVKRTGEKVFLECVQDMDHENMFWYRQDPGLGLRLIYFSYDVKMKEKGDIPEGYSVSREKKERFSLILESASTNQTSMYLCASSPVRAGGNNEQFFGPGTRLTVL.

There are many counts of this clonotype. The chain couples TRBV7-9 to TRBJ1-6; D is unclear. The CDR3 sequence is 16 residues long. In germline, CDR1 is SEHNR, CDR2 FQNEAQ (reference sequence). V dropped 7 bases and J dropped 0 bases, with 13 bases sitting between them. As DNA, the CDR3 is TGTGCCAGCACCCCAGGTGTGAGCTCCTATAATTCACCCCTCCACTTT. This sequence encodes CASTPGVSSYNSPLHF.

This clonotype was observed many times. This rearrangement joins TRBV3-1 to TRBJ2-7, with TRBD2 as a possible D gene (6 bases). CDR3 size: 15 residues. Trimming pared 5 bases from V and 0 bases from J, leaving 14 bases between. Per germline, CDR1 LGHDT and CDR2 YNNKEL (reference sequence). The CDR3 bases are TGTGCCAGCAGCTTTGGGGGGACGGTCTCCTACGAGCAGTACTTC. Translated, it gives CASSFGGTVSYEQYF.

The chain employs TRBV5-1 and TRBJ2-5; 11 positions agree with TRBD1. After removal of 8 bases from V and 1 base from J, the junction contained 7 bases not matched to a gene. Germline V gene data show CDR1 as SGHRS and CDR2 as YFSETQ. This CDR3 has 15 amino acids. CDR3 nucleotide sequence: TGCGCCAGAAGTAGGACAGGGGGCTTCCAAGAGACCCAGTACTTC. It specifies CARSRTGGFQETQYF.